Listed below are T cell receptor beta chains from one sample, sequenced in a study of blood T cells in healthy people across ages. TCRdb re-called the 5' RACE reads with MiXCR, one entry per CDR3 protein. The sample lists 780,000 or so distinct CDR3 sequences; 25% were seen once. The sample was also linked to a second study, of T cells of mothers and their children.

What was sequenced was blood. Every receptor here comes from a boy aged 10-17 years in good health. Each CDR3 is given with its conserved first and last residue. A D gene is named only where the DNA matches it firmly. Clone sizes are given selectively: once, few, many, or a class where the clone is expanded.

>TRBV5-1|NA|NA|TRBJ1-1
CASSLEGSNTEAFF
TGCGCCAGCAGCTTGGAGGGAAGTAACACTGAAGCTTTCTTT
>TRBV10-3|TRBD1|once|TRBJ2-7
CAISESDRAPYF
TGTGCCATCAGTGAGTCAGACAGGGCGCCCTACTTC
>TRBV15|NA|NA|TRBJ2-2
CATSDGTNTGELFF
TGTGCCACCAGTGACGGTACGAACACCGGGGAGCTGTTTTTT
>TRBV9|TRBD2|few|TRBJ2-7
CASSAGTSGSYEQYF
TGTGCCAGCAGCGCTGGAACTAGCGGCTCCTACGAGCAGTACTTC
>TRBV19|NA|NA|TRBJ2-1
CASSIKVVGIYNEQFF
TGTGCCAGTAGTATAAAAGTCGTGGGCATTTACAATGAGCAGTTCTTC
>TRBV29-1|TRBD2|few|TRBJ2-2
CSAISLSSGSTNTGELFF
TGCAGCGCCATCTCGCTCTCTAGCGGGAGTACGAACACCGGGGAGCTGTTTTTT
>TRBV6-2/TRBV6-3|TRBD1|few|TRBJ2-7
CASSYSAPGQWSYEQYF
TGTGCCAGCAGTTACTCGGCCCCGGGACAGTGGTCCTACGAGCAGTACTTC
>TRBV15|TRBD1|NA|TRBJ2-7
CATRNRGINEQYF
TGTGCCACCAGGAACAGGGGGATTAACGAGCAGTACTTC
>TRBV11-2|NA|NA|TRBJ2-7
CASSPWGGRGFGVYEQYF
TGTGCCAGCAGCCCATGGGGGGGGCGTGGGTTCGGGGTCTACGAGCAGTACTTC
>TRBV12-3/TRBV12-4|NA|NA|TRBJ1-4
CASSLAGAGNEKLFF
TGTGCCAGCAGTTTAGCTGGGGCAGGAAATGAAAAACTGTTTTTT
>TRBV12-3/TRBV12-4|TRBD1|NA|TRBJ2-5
CASTKGQGEETQYF
TGTGCCAGCACTAAGGGACAGGGAGAAGAGACCCAGTACTTC
>TRBV19|TRBD1|few|TRBJ2-5
CASAPGQGGETQYF
TGTGCCAGTGCCCCGGGACAGGGCGGAGAGACCCAGTACTTC
>TRBV7-2|NA|few|TRBJ2-7
CASSLSVGPYEQYF
TGTGCCAGCAGCTTATCCGTGGGTCCCTACGAGCAGTACTTC
>TRBV11-1|NA|NA|TRBJ2-1
CASSLQRGTGNEQFF
TGTGCCAGCAGCTTACAGAGGGGGACCGGCAATGAGCAGTTCTTC
>TRBV11-2|TRBD1|many|TRBJ1-3
CASSRDRGPGNTIYF
TGTGCCAGCAGCCGGGACAGGGGCCCTGGAAACACCATATATTTT
>TRBV9|TRBD2|few|TRBJ2-6
CASSSDSGGRAGANVLTF
TGTGCCAGCAGCTCTGACTCGGGGGGAAGGGCTGGGGCCAACGTCCTGACTTTC
>TRBV2|NA|few|TRBJ2-1
CASSEGGEQFF
TGTGCCAGCAGTGAAGGCGGTGAGCAGTTCTTC
>TRBV29-1|NA|NA|TRBJ2-3
CSVEDLAGGNTQYF
TGCAGCGTTGAAGATCTCGCGGGTGGGAATACGCAGTATTTT
>TRBV29-1|NA|NA|TRBJ2-1
CSLWTDRNEQFF
TGCAGCCTTTGGACAGATCGGAATGAGCAGTTCTTC
>TRBV2|NA|NA|TRBJ1-4
CASSEGSGSVPIF
TGTGCCAGCAGTGAAGGGTCGGGAAGCGTTCCCATTTTT
>TRBV19|TRBD2|few|TRBJ2-1
CASTFQESGGLGEQFF
TGTGCCAGTACCTTCCAAGAGAGCGGGGGCCTCGGTGAGCAGTTCTTC
>TRBV7-2|TRBD2|NA|TRBJ2-7
CASSPLGGFGEQYF
TGTGCCAGCAGTCCTCTCGGGGGGTTTGGCGAGCAGTACTTC
>TRBV4-3|TRBD1|NA|TRBJ1-4
CASSQVTGGSSEKLFF
TGCGCCAGCAGCCAAGTAACAGGGGGCTCAAGTGAAAAACTGTTTTTT
>TRBV18|NA|few|TRBJ2-4
CASSLDSSNIQYF
TGTGCCAGCTCACTAGACAGCTCAAACATTCAGTACTTC
>TRBV12-3/TRBV12-4|NA|few|TRBJ1-2
CASSIGAGYGYTF
TGTGCCAGCAGTATAGGCGCTGGATATGGCTACACCTTC
>TRBV20-1|TRBD2|NA|TRBJ2-1
CSARSGGSDNEQFF
TGCAGTGCTAGGAGCGGGGGCAGTGACAATGAGCAGTTCTTC
>TRBV10-3|NA|NA|TRBJ2-4
CAISENPTGAKNIQYF
TGTGCCATCAGTGAGAACCCCACGGGAGCCAAAAACATTCAGTACTTC
>TRBV11-3|TRBD2|few|TRBJ2-7
CASSKGGDSSYKQYF
TGTGCCAGCAGCAAGGGAGGGGATTCCTCCTACAAGCAGTACTTC
>TRBV3-1|NA|NA|TRBJ1-1
CASRKLGGNTEAFF
TGTGCCAGCAGGAAGCTAGGAGGGAACACTGAAGCTTTCTTT